The present T cell receptor beta chain was sequenced within a study of cytomegalovirus exposure and HLA in healthy donors. Study observations and caveats: Under in vitro conditions, three CMV-associated chains were confirmed as specific for CMV antigens.

Comments on this clone: The antigen remains unidentified.

This CDR3 region has 14 residues. Trimming left V 3 bases short and J 6 bases short, with 15 bases between. Germline V gene data show CDR1 as MDHEN and CDR2 as SYDVKM. The PCR had 60 Vbeta and 13 Jbeta primers. Data came from immunoSEQ multiplex PCR; TCRdb stores just in-frame clones and leaves some out. Found here are 110,000 to 150,000 clones, roughly 10% of them singletons; the top ten hold approximately 1.8%. The receptor was isolated from a male donor in good health and CMV-seronegative. The rearrangement uses TRBV28 and TRBJ2-7; D is perhaps TRBD1 (6 bases). The sample comprised PBMCs. CDR3 loop: CASSFGWAGAEQYF. In DNA, the CDR3 is TGTGCCAGCAGTTTCGGATGGGCAGGGGCCGAGCAGTACTTC.